Listed below are T cell receptor beta chains from one sample, sequenced in a study of cytomegalovirus exposure and HLA in healthy donors. Assay: immunoSEQ multiplex PCR; the TCRdb copy retains only in-frame clones and omits some. The sample records 110,000 or so clones, 70% to 85% being singletons. Specimen: PBMCs. These receptors were obtained from a woman aged 18-35 years in good health and CMV-seronegative. Each CDR3 is given with its conserved first and last residue. The D gene is left open where the match is weak. A row's size may be missing; if present it is once, few, many or a size class.

d_call: TRBD2
v_call: TRBV6-1
j_call: TRBJ2-5
clone_size: .
cdr3_aa: CASSGERGRETQYF
cdr3_nt: TGTGCCAGCAGTGGGGAGCGGGGGAGAGAGACCCAGTACTTC

d_call: .
v_call: TRBV11-3
j_call: TRBJ1-1
clone_size: once
cdr3_aa: CASSPPGRMNTEAFF
cdr3_nt: TGTGCCAGCAGCCCACCCGGCAGGATGAACACTGAAGCTTTCTTT

d_call: .
v_call: TRBV14
j_call: TRBJ1-2
clone_size: .
cdr3_aa: CASSQDRVKNYGYTF
cdr3_nt: TGTGCCAGCAGCCAAGATAGAGTCAAGAACTATGGCTACACCTTC

d_call: .
v_call: TRBV5-1
j_call: TRBJ2-1
clone_size: .
cdr3_aa: CASSKAGGSNEQFF
cdr3_nt: TGCGCCAGCAGCAAAGCCGGGGGATCCAATGAGCAGTTCTTC

d_call: TRBD2
v_call: TRBV30
j_call: TRBJ2-1
clone_size: .
cdr3_aa: CAWEQAGGYINEQFF
cdr3_nt: TGTGCCTGGGAACAAGCGGGGGGGTATATCAATGAGCAGTTCTTC

d_call: .
v_call: TRBV9
j_call: TRBJ1-2
clone_size: .
cdr3_aa: CASSATVNYGYTF
cdr3_nt: TGTGCCAGCAGCGCAACAGTAAACTATGGCTACACCTTC

d_call: TRBD1
v_call: TRBV28
j_call: TRBJ1-5
clone_size: .
cdr3_aa: CASSSEAGQDFYSNQPQHF
cdr3_nt: TGTGCCAGCAGTTCAGAGGCGGGACAGGACTTTTATAGCAATCAGCCCCAGCATTTT

d_call: TRBD2
v_call: TRBV7-9
j_call: TRBJ2-7
clone_size: .
cdr3_aa: CSSSSSGLAGYEQYF
cdr3_nt: TGTTCCAGCAGCTCGTCCGGACTAGCTGGATACGAGCAGTACTTC

d_call: .
v_call: TRBV7-9
j_call: TRBJ1-4
clone_size: .
cdr3_aa: CASSLEGRVFEKLFF
cdr3_nt: TGTGCCAGCAGCTTAGAAGGCAGGGTGTTTGAAAAACTGTTTTTT

d_call: TRBD1
v_call: TRBV5-6
j_call: TRBJ1-1
clone_size: few
cdr3_aa: CASSLLGQGANTEAFF
cdr3_nt: TGTGCCAGCAGCTTGTTGGGGCAGGGGGCGAACACTGAAGCTTTCTTT

d_call: .
v_call: TRBV18
j_call: TRBJ1-1
clone_size: .
cdr3_aa: CASSPTPGVNTEAFF
cdr3_nt: TGTGCCAGCTCACCCACTCCCGGGGTGAACACTGAAGCTTTCTTT

d_call: TRBD1
v_call: TRBV10-3
j_call: TRBJ1-4
clone_size: .
cdr3_aa: CAISTGGTNEKLFF
cdr3_nt: TGTGCCATCAGTACAGGGGGAACTAATGAAAAACTGTTTTTT

d_call: .
v_call: TRBV9
j_call: TRBJ2-3
clone_size: .
cdr3_aa: CASSPRGGTRTDTQYF
cdr3_nt: TGTGCCAGCAGCCCCCGCGGAGGGACGAGAACAGATACGCAGTATTTT

d_call: TRBD1
v_call: TRBV7-2
j_call: TRBJ2-1
clone_size: .
cdr3_aa: CASSARDRLGYNEQFF
cdr3_nt: TGTGCCAGCAGTGCCAGGGACAGGTTGGGGTACAATGAGCAGTTCTTC

d_call: .
v_call: TRBV27
j_call: TRBJ1-2
clone_size: .
cdr3_aa: CASSLRTGIGYTF
cdr3_nt: TGTGCCAGCAGTTTACGTACAGGGATTGGCTACACCTTC

d_call: .
v_call: TRBV11-3
j_call: TRBJ1-1
clone_size: .
cdr3_aa: CASSLDQGMRTEAFF
cdr3_nt: TGTGCCAGCAGCTTAGATCAGGGCATGCGGACTGAAGCTTTCTTT

d_call: .
v_call: TRBV28
j_call: TRBJ1-1
clone_size: .
cdr3_aa: CASRALRGGTEAFF
cdr3_nt: TGTGCCAGCAGGGCCCTTCGGGGGGGCACTGAAGCTTTCTTT

d_call: .
v_call: TRBV5-4
j_call: TRBJ2-5
clone_size: .
cdr3_aa: CASSKLPGRETQYF
cdr3_nt: TGTGCCAGCAGCAAACTCCCAGGGCGAGAGACCCAGTACTTC

d_call: .
v_call: TRBV19
j_call: TRBJ1-1
clone_size: .
cdr3_aa: CASRPRNLDGAFF
cdr3_nt: TGTGCCAGTAGGCCGAGAAACCTAGATGGAGCTTTCTTT

d_call: .
v_call: TRBV7-2
j_call: TRBJ1-1
clone_size: .
cdr3_aa: CASSLAGVGGTEAFF
cdr3_nt: TGTGCCAGCAGCTTAGCTGGGGTAGGGGGCACTGAAGCTTTCTTT

d_call: TRBD1
v_call: TRBV5-1
j_call: TRBJ2-1
clone_size: .
cdr3_aa: CASSEGQNNEQFF
cdr3_nt: TGCGCCAGCAGCGAGGGACAGAACAATGAGCAGTTCTTC

d_call: TRBD1
v_call: TRBV7-9
j_call: TRBJ1-2
clone_size: .
cdr3_aa: CASSVGQGHYGYTF
cdr3_nt: TGTGCCAGCAGCGTCGGACAGGGACACTATGGCTACACCTTC

d_call: TRBD1
v_call: TRBV4-3
j_call: TRBJ2-1
clone_size: once
cdr3_aa: CASSQEGGSFGNEQFF
cdr3_nt: TGCGCCAGCAGCCAAGAAGGGGGCAGTTTTGGGAATGAGCAGTTCTTC

d_call: TRBD1
v_call: TRBV11-2
j_call: TRBJ1-1
clone_size: .
cdr3_aa: CASSRTGDATEAFF
cdr3_nt: TGTGCCAGCAGCCGGACAGGGGACGCGACTGAAGCTTTCTTT

d_call: .
v_call: TRBV5-6
j_call: TRBJ2-7
clone_size: .
cdr3_aa: CASSLGGVPSYEQYF
cdr3_nt: TGTGCCAGCAGCTTGGGCGGGGTCCCCTCCTACGAGCAGTACTTC

d_call: .
v_call: TRBV28
j_call: TRBJ1-2
clone_size: .
cdr3_aa: CASSPPRGRGYTF
cdr3_nt: TGTGCCAGCAGTCCTCCCAGGGGAAGAGGCTACACCTTC

d_call: TRBD1
v_call: TRBV4-3
j_call: TRBJ2-6
clone_size: .
cdr3_aa: CASSQDRGSSGANVLTF
cdr3_nt: TGCGCCAGCAGCCAAGACAGGGGGAGCTCTGGGGCCAACGTCCTGACTTTC

d_call: TRBD2
v_call: TRBV6-5
j_call: TRBJ2-7
clone_size: .
cdr3_aa: CASSYASGRVGEQYF
cdr3_nt: TGTGCCAGCAGTTACGCTAGCGGGAGGGTGGGGGAGCAGTACTTC

d_call: TRBD2
v_call: TRBV7-8
j_call: TRBJ2-1
clone_size: .
cdr3_aa: CASSLGRGSLGVFF
cdr3_nt: TGTGCCAGCAGCTTAGGCCGCGGGAGCCTAGGTGTGTTCTTC

d_call: .
v_call: TRBV28
j_call: TRBJ2-3
clone_size: .
cdr3_aa: CASSFYDRPQDTQYF
cdr3_nt: TGTGCCAGCAGTTTCTATGACAGGCCCCAAGATACGCAGTATTTT

d_call: TRBD1
v_call: TRBV6-1
j_call: TRBJ1-2
clone_size: .
cdr3_aa: CASSEAGTANYGYTF
cdr3_nt: TGTGCCAGCAGTGAAGCTGGGACAGCTAACTATGGCTACACCTTC

d_call: .
v_call: TRBV29-1
j_call: TRBJ1-2
clone_size: .
cdr3_aa: CSGGQAHPNYGYTF
cdr3_nt: TGCAGTGGGGGCCAGGCCCATCCTAACTATGGCTACACCTTC

d_call: .
v_call: TRBV4-1
j_call: TRBJ1-1
clone_size: .
cdr3_aa: CASSQDRLFGNTEAFF
cdr3_nt: TGCGCCAGCAGCCAAGATCGCCTCTTCGGGAACACTGAAGCTTTCTTT

d_call: .
v_call: TRBV28
j_call: TRBJ1-1
clone_size: .
cdr3_aa: CASSPTTGMNTEAFF
cdr3_nt: TGTGCCAGCAGTCCAACTACAGGGATGAACACTGAAGCTTTCTTT

d_call: .
v_call: TRBV6-1
j_call: TRBJ1-5
clone_size: once
cdr3_aa: CASLGGLNQPQHF
cdr3_nt: TGTGCCAGCCTCGGGGGACTCAATCAGCCCCAGCATTTT

d_call: TRBD1
v_call: TRBV6-1
j_call: TRBJ2-7
clone_size: .
cdr3_aa: CASSEATGGFYEQYF
cdr3_nt: TGTGCCAGCAGTGAAGCCACAGGGGGTTTCTACGAGCAGTACTTC

d_call: TRBD2
v_call: TRBV4-1
j_call: TRBJ2-5
clone_size: .
cdr3_aa: CASSQWVSGGEETQYF
cdr3_nt: TGCGCCAGCAGCCAATGGGTTAGCGGGGGGGAAGAGACCCAGTACTTC

d_call: TRBD2
v_call: TRBV7-8
j_call: TRBJ2-1
clone_size: .
cdr3_aa: CASSSLGVAGVIYEQFF
cdr3_nt: TGTGCCAGCAGCTCCCTAGGAGTAGCGGGAGTAATTTATGAGCAGTTCTTC

d_call: .
v_call: TRBV28
j_call: TRBJ2-7
clone_size: .
cdr3_aa: CASSPYRAYEQYF
cdr3_nt: TGTGCCAGCAGCCCATACAGGGCCTACGAGCAGTACTTC

d_call: TRBD1
v_call: TRBV19
j_call: TRBJ1-6
clone_size: .
cdr3_aa: CASMGTGQGRSPLHF
cdr3_nt: TGTGCCAGTATGGGGACCGGACAGGGGCGTTCACCCCTCCACTTT

d_call: .
v_call: TRBV7-9
j_call: TRBJ2-1
clone_size: .
cdr3_aa: CASSDSRGGVWNEQFF
cdr3_nt: TGTGCCAGCAGCGATTCTAGGGGGGGGGTCTGGAATGAGCAGTTCTTC

d_call: .
v_call: TRBV29-1
j_call: TRBJ2-2
clone_size: .
cdr3_aa: CSVARQGNTGELFF
cdr3_nt: TGCAGCGTTGCTCGCCAGGGGAACACCGGGGAGCTGTTTTTT

d_call: TRBD1
v_call: TRBV18
j_call: TRBJ1-2
clone_size: .
cdr3_aa: CASSAGGRGLYGYTF
cdr3_nt: TGTGCCAGCTCGGCGGGAGGAAGGGGGCTCTATGGCTACACCTTC

d_call: TRBD2
v_call: TRBV2
j_call: TRBJ2-5
clone_size: .
cdr3_aa: CASKGTSGGGETQYF
cdr3_nt: TGTGCCAGCAAAGGGACTAGCGGGGGGGGAGAGACCCAGTACTTC

d_call: TRBD1
v_call: TRBV28
j_call: TRBJ2-1
clone_size: .
cdr3_aa: CASGTGGYNEQFF
cdr3_nt: TGTGCCAGCGGGACAGGAGGCTACAATGAGCAGTTCTTC

d_call: .
v_call: TRBV7-9
j_call: TRBJ2-2
clone_size: few
cdr3_aa: CASSPVDSRIDTGELFF
cdr3_nt: TGTGCCAGCAGCCCCGTGGACAGTAGGATAGACACCGGGGAGCTGTTTTTT

d_call: .
v_call: TRBV6-6
j_call: TRBJ1-5
clone_size: .
cdr3_aa: CASWDTYSNQPQHF
cdr3_nt: TGTGCCAGCTGGGACACCTATAGCAATCAGCCCCAGCATTTT

d_call: TRBD1
v_call: TRBV19
j_call: TRBJ2-5
clone_size: .
cdr3_aa: CASGTGGQETQYF
cdr3_nt: TGTGCCAGTGGGACAGGGGGTCAAGAGACCCAGTACTTC

d_call: TRBD1
v_call: TRBV11-1
j_call: TRBJ2-5
clone_size: few
cdr3_aa: CASSRRSGTVQETQYF
cdr3_nt: TGTGCCAGCAGCCGACGCTCGGGGACAGTTCAAGAGACCCAGTACTTC

d_call: .
v_call: TRBV28
j_call: TRBJ2-2
clone_size: .
cdr3_aa: CASQKGLTGELFF
cdr3_nt: TGTGCCAGCCAAAAGGGACTCACCGGGGAGCTGTTTTTT

d_call: .
v_call: TRBV7-9
j_call: TRBJ2-1
clone_size: .
cdr3_aa: CASSYAGLRNNEQFF
cdr3_nt: TGTGCCAGCAGCTATGCGGGACTGAGAAACAATGAGCAGTTCTTC

d_call: .
v_call: TRBV20-1
j_call: TRBJ1-1
clone_size: .
cdr3_aa: CSAGRGLKAFF
cdr3_nt: TGCAGTGCTGGGAGGGGCTTGAAAGCTTTCTTT

d_call: .
v_call: TRBV4-3
j_call: TRBJ1-2
clone_size: .
cdr3_aa: CASSHPGGGPSNYGYTF
cdr3_nt: TGCGCCAGCAGCCATCCCGGCGGGGGGCCCTCTAACTATGGCTACACCTTC

d_call: .
v_call: TRBV5-1
j_call: TRBJ1-2
clone_size: .
cdr3_aa: CASSFGQGRGYTF
cdr3_nt: TGCGCCAGCAGCTTCGGCCAGGGGCGTGGCTACACCTTC

d_call: .
v_call: TRBV10-3
j_call: TRBJ2-3
clone_size: .
cdr3_aa: CATHSVYGDTQYF
cdr3_nt: TGTGCCACGCACTCTGTATATGGAGATACGCAGTATTTT